This T cell receptor (beta chain) was captured by sequencing in a study of blood T cell repertoires in COVID-19. The CDR3 is 15 amino acids. The germline CDR1 and CDR2 sequences are KGHSH and LQKENI. V dropped 3 bases and J dropped 4 bases, with 10 bases sitting between them. Sequencing used immunoSEQ multiplex PCR; TCRdb keeps in-frame clones, though not all of them. Found here are some 50,000 clones, over 80% of them singletons; the top ten hold approximately 54%. The source material was peripheral blood. The chain links TRBV18 to TRBJ2-6; D remains ambiguous. The receptor was derived from a man in his 70s with acute or convalescent COVID-19. CDR3 loop: CASSPSGAGANVLTF. In DNA, the CDR3 is TGTGCCAGCTCACCGTCCGGTGCCGGGGCCAACGTCCTGACTTTC.